The sequence of this T cell receptor (beta chain) was determined in a study of T cells in Graves' hyperthyroidism and ophthalmopathy. Overall study findings and caveats: A model of 13 V-J features distinguished ophthalmopathy from stable hyperthyroidism.

Amplified TCR beta CDR3 regions derived from RNA transcripts. Researchers ran a first-round RT-PCR on the TCR CDR3 using the HTBI primer set. TCRdb reprocessed the multiplex PCR reads with MiXCR, giving one entry per CDR3 protein. The data hold a few hundred thousand distinct CDR3 sequences, with around 20% observed a single time. Turning to this clonotype: Its antigen is undetermined.

Unmatched junction bases numbered 10, after V lost 0 bases and J lost 2 bases. Germline CDR1 SGDLS, CDR2 YYNGEE. This CDR3 spans 19 amino acids. In making diagnoses, clinical symptoms, serum thyroxine and TRAb, thyroid ultrasound and orbital computed tomography were all used. Sequences were obtained from blood. The TCR originated in a man between 18 and 29 years old with Graves' ophthalmopathy. The rearrangement links TRBV9 to TRBJ2-1; TRBD1 matches at 11 bases. CDR3 region: CASSVEGTGGFGPYNEQFF. As DNA, the CDR3 is TGTGCCAGCAGCGTAGAGGGGACAGGGGGATTCGGCCCCTACAATGAGCAGTTCTTC. Together with reference TRBV9 and TRBJ2-1, the CDR3 gives the full variable domain: DSGVTQTPKHLITATGQRVTLRCSPRSGDLSVYWYQQSLDQGLQFLIQYYNGEERAKGNILERFSAQQFPDLHSELNLSSLELGDSALYFCASSVEGTGGFGPYNEQFFGPGTRLTVL.